This TCR beta chain is from a study of blood T cell repertoires in COVID-19. About the research overall: Sites across the United States, Italy and Spain contributed samples from acute and convalescent COVID-19.

A single count supports this clone. Authors' analysis steps: Amplification with reference gene primers provided the estimates of nucleated cell counts. Profiling relied on immunoSEQ multiplex PCR, and the TCRdb table lists in-frame clones only, not all of them. V and J calls and clone size are given by that table; D and trimming were obtained from the DNA. Among approximately 220,000 clones listed, around four fifths were seen once. Germline V gene lookup returns CDR1 MNHNS and CDR2 SASEGT. J gave up 5 bases and V 3 bases, and 16 bases lay outside the gene matches. The CDR3 extends over 19 amino acids.

This chain joins TRBV6-1 and TRBJ1-2, with 12 bases fitting TRBD1. The sequencing sample was made of peripheral blood. The source is a woman aged 50 to 60 with acute or convalescent COVID-19. The CDR3 region has the DNA TGTGCCAGCAGTGAGGTCGGGCGGGTAGGGACAGGGGGCAGGTATGGCTACACCTTC. Amino acid sequence: CASSEVGRVGTGGRYGYTF.